The present TCR beta chain was sequenced within a study of shared clonotypes between healthy human individuals. General study points: Incomplete sequencing of sorted subsets was indicated by rarefaction despite large depth.

Each subset's genomic DNA was split evenly across several immunoSEQ plates. Produced via immunoSEQ multiplex PCR; TCRdb's table is partial and in-frame only. The sample consists of about 1,900,000 clones, approximately 94% of them appearing once. This CDR3 has 16 amino acids. With 2 bases clipped from V and 2 bases from J, the junction kept 2 bases outside the gene matches. The germline gives CDR1 MNHEY, CDR2 SVGAGI. This clone was found once. Its matching antigen is unknown. Naive-designated CD8 cells lacked CD45RO, were positively enriched for CCR7, and omitted terminally differentiated effector memory CD45RA+ cells. Every one of the donors was a Caucasian adult that lived in Nashville, Tennessee.

Source material: naive CD8+ T cells sorted from blood. The chain links TRBV6-5 to TRBJ2-1; 11 nucleotides match TRBD2. This TCR derives from a man aged 18 to 30 in good health. The CDR3 loop is CASSYGLAGAYNEQFF. DNA for the CDR3: TGTGCCAGCAGTTACGGACTAGCGGGCGCCTACAATGAGCAGTTCTTC.